This TCR beta chain was obtained from a study of cytotoxic CD8 clonotypes in ibrutinib-treated CLL. Produced via immunoSEQ multiplex PCR; TCRdb's table is partial and in-frame only. The repertoire consists of about 40,000 clones, with roughly three quarters occurring once and the leading ten covering 9.5% to 13%. Study conclusions and caveats: Clonality correlated strongly with circulating CD8+ T cells and exceeded age-matched healthy donors at baseline. Under therapy, public clonotypes either contracted or stayed stable, and they were uncommon.

Trimming took 2 bases from V and 4 from J, leaving 9 bases between them. The CDR3 has 13 residues. CDR1 MGHRA and CDR2 YSYEKL come from the germline V gene. This clone was recorded only once. What it binds is unknown. The genes are TRBV4-1 and TRBJ2-7; D unclear. The source material was PBMCs, sampled at disease progression, from a patient treated with ibrutinib. This TCR derives from a human donor with chronic lymphocytic leukemia. The CDR3 nucleotides are TGCGCCAGCAGCCAACTCCTGGATTACGAGCAGTACTTC. It is translated as CASSQLLDYEQYF.